The clone carrying this T cell receptor beta chain has a handful of counts. Its antigen remains unknown. TCRdb redid the calling of the RT-PCR reads with MiXCR, one entry per CDR3 protein. The sample shows about 800,000 distinct CDR3 sequences, approximately 22% of them seen only once. The data are from a study of response to subunit inactivated influenza vaccine. The CDR3 is made up of 14 amino acids. Per germline, CDR1 SGHTA and CDR2 FQGNSA. Deletions cut 6 bases from V and 5 bases from J, with 16 bases between. Study-level findings and limits: Few additional T cells are recruited per seasonal influenza vaccination, authors suggested.

This clonotype was obtained from a man aged 50 to 59 who received an inactivated influenza vaccine. This specimen was PBMCs from blood, taken around 5 days after vaccination. The chain recombines TRBV7-2 with TRBJ1-2; D is possibly TRBD1 (6 bases). In nucleotides, the CDR3 is TGTGCCAGCAGAACCTCCGGGACACGATATGGCTACACCTTC. Its translation: CASRTSGTRYGYTF.